This is a list of T cell receptor beta chains from one sample in a study of memory CD4+ T cells and cytomegalovirus serostatus. Profiled with immunoSEQ multiplex PCR; TCRdb holds only in-frame clones, not every one. The sample lists about 50,000 clones; roughly 73% were seen once. Specimen: memory CD4+ T cells from blood. The receptors derive from an adult in good health and CMV-seronegative. CDR3s include the opening cysteine and the closing phenylalanine or tryptophan. A D gene is named only where the DNA matches it firmly. Part of the rows lack a size; the others show once, few, many or a class for expanded clones.

>TRBJ2-1|.|TRBV9|11|few
CASSVTNEQFF
TGTGCCAGCAGCGTAACCAATGAGCAGTTCTTC
>TRBJ2-2|.|TRBV9|14|once
CASNRRGTTGELFF
TGTGCCAGCAATCGCCGTGGTACGACCGGGGAGCTGTTTTTT
>TRBJ1-1|.|TRBV20-1|10|medium-sized
CSAMVTEAFF
TGCAGTGCTATGGTGACTGAAGCTTTCTTT
>TRBJ2-6|.|TRBV11-1|16|.
CASSPGAPGGANVLTF
TGTGCCAGCAGCCCCGGGGCTCCGGGTGGGGCCAACGTCCTGACTTTC
>TRBJ1-5|.|TRBV4-3|15|.
CASSQDADSNQPQHF
TGCGCCAGCAGCCAAGATGCTGATAGCAATCAGCCCCAGCATTTT
>TRBJ1-2|.|TRBV5-5|15|.
CASSLTGPANYGYTF
TGTGCCAGCAGCTTGACAGGCCCTGCGAACTATGGCTACACCTTC
>TRBJ2-3|.|TRBV19|13|once
CATQGLLADTQYF
TGTGCCACCCAGGGTCTCCTCGCAGATACGCAGTATTTT
>TRBJ2-3|.|TRBV5-1|15|.
CASSLGQGATDTQYF
TGCGCCAGCAGCTTGGGGCAGGGAGCGACAGATACGCAGTATTTT
>TRBJ1-1|TRBD1|TRBV6-6|15|.
CASGNRGFMNTEAFF
TGTGCCAGCGGTAACAGGGGATTCATGAACACTGAAGCTTTCTTT
>TRBJ2-1|TRBD2|TRBV7-3|16|.
CASSLSRGSSYNEQFF
TGTGCCAGCAGCTTATCGCGGGGGAGCTCCTACAATGAGCAGTTCTTC
>TRBJ2-7|TRBD2|TRBV10-3|16|few
CAISEPGTGGPYEQYF
TGTGCCATCAGTGAGCCGGGAACGGGGGGGCCCTACGAGCAGTACTTC
>TRBJ1-2|.|TRBV14|14|.
CASSQDRRSYGYTF
TGTGCCAGCAGCCAAGATAGAAGGTCCTATGGCTACACCTTC
>TRBJ1-1|.|TRBV27|15|.
CASSWDLQGNTEAFF
TGTGCCAGCAGTTGGGATCTCCAGGGGAACACTGAAGCTTTCTTT
>TRBJ1-2|TRBD1|TRBV5-6|15|.
CASSLTGTVTFLYTF
TGTGCCAGCAGCTTGACCGGGACAGTGACTTTCCTCTACACCTTC
>TRBJ1-1|.|TRBV5-4|14|.
CASSLFQVNTEAFF
TGTGCCAGCAGCTTGTTCCAGGTGAACACTGAAGCTTTCTTT
>TRBJ2-1|.|TRBV14|13|.
CASSQGSGDGQFF
TGTGCCAGCAGCCAAGGATCAGGGGATGGTCAGTTCTTC
>TRBJ2-1|.|TRBV6-5|15|once
CASSYGRAGYNEQFF
TGTGCCAGCAGTTACGGCCGGGCGGGCTACAATGAGCAGTTCTTC
>TRBJ2-7|TRBD2|TRBV4-1|16|.
CASSQTSGRGLYEQYF
TGCGCCAGCAGCCAAACGTCAGGGAGGGGCCTCTACGAGCAGTACTTC
>TRBJ2-7|TRBD1|TRBV6-5|14|.
CASSYGTGVSEQYF
TGTGCCAGCAGTTACGGGACAGGGGTCTCCGAGCAGTACTTC
>TRBJ2-7|.|TRBV5-1|14|.
CASSLADPPYEQYF
TGCGCCAGCAGCTTGGCGGATCCCCCCTACGAGCAGTACTTC
>TRBJ2-3|TRBD1|TRBV14|16|.
CASSPGQGAFADTQYF
TGTGCCAGCAGCCCCGGACAGGGGGCCTTCGCAGATACGCAGTATTTT
>TRBJ1-2|.|TRBV5-1|13|.
CASSLAFGDGYTF
TGCGCCAGCAGCTTGGCCTTTGGGGATGGCTACACCTTC
>TRBJ2-7|.|TRBV18|11|.
CASSLSYEQYF
TGTGCCAGCTCCCTCTCCTACGAGCAGTACTTC
>TRBJ1-5|.|TRBV2|13|.
CASSGSGIQPQHF
TGTGCCAGCAGTGGGTCAGGTATCCAGCCCCAGCATTTT
>TRBJ1-1|.|TRBV23-1|17|few
CASSQSTLKTANTEAFF
TGCGCCAGCAGTCAATCGACCTTAAAGACAGCGAACACTGAAGCTTTCTTT
>TRBJ1-6|.|TRBV5-1|18|few
CASSLFGRSALDNSPLHF
TGCGCCAGCAGCTTGTTCGGACGCTCTGCCCTTGATAATTCACCCCTCCACTTT
>TRBJ2-7|.|TRBV5-1|14|.
CASTPFGGSYEQYF
TGCGCCAGCACCCCTTTTGGGGGGTCCTACGAGCAGTACTTC
>TRBJ2-2|.|TRBV19|15|.
CASISPLPYTGELFF
TGTGCCAGTATTTCCCCACTACCCTACACCGGGGAGCTGTTTTTT
>TRBJ2-6|.|TRBV7-9|15|.
CASSSFASGANVLTF
TGTGCCAGCAGCTCATTTGCCTCTGGGGCCAACGTCCTGACTTTC
>TRBJ2-5|TRBD1|TRBV5-3|15|once
CASRDRGPHKETQYF
TGTGCCAGCCGCGACAGGGGACCGCACAAAGAGACCCAGTACTTC
>TRBJ2-5|.|TRBV2|10|.
CASDKETQYF
TGTGCCAGCGACAAAGAGACCCAGTACTTC
>TRBJ2-7|TRBD1|TRBV30|14|.
CAWSEGQGGDEQYF
TGTGCCTGGAGTGAGGGACAGGGGGGCGACGAGCAGTACTTC
>TRBJ1-2|.|TRBV4-1|14|.
CASSQALQGGGYTF
TGCGCCAGCAGCCAAGCGCTACAGGGCGGCGGCTACACCTTC
>TRBJ1-6|TRBD1|TRBV19|15|.
CASSILGQGGSPLHF
TGTGCCAGTAGTATTCTGGGACAGGGTGGATCACCCCTCCACTTT
>TRBJ2-5|.|TRBV6-1|15|.
CASSEGGILQETQYF
TGTGCCAGCAGTGAAGGGGGTATACTGCAAGAGACCCAGTACTTC
>TRBJ2-5|.|TRBV5-6|16|.
CASSLTLQGLVETQYF
TGTGCCAGCAGCTTGACCCTACAGGGATTGGTAGAGACCCAGTACTTC
>TRBJ2-7|TRBD2|TRBV2|15|.
CASSEEGSGGGEQYF
TGTGCCAGCAGTGAAGAGGGTAGCGGGGGCGGCGAGCAGTACTTC
>TRBJ1-1|.|TRBV7-8|11|once
CASSLNTEAFF
TGTGCCAGCAGCTTGAACACTGAAGCTTTCTTT
>TRBJ2-3|.|TRBV23-1|15|.
CASGKGRVRSDTQYF
TGCGCCAGCGGAAAGGGGCGGGTCAGGTCAGATACGCAGTATTTT
>TRBJ1-2|TRBD1|TRBV7-8|16|.
CASSSLSTGANYGYTF
TGTGCCAGCAGCTCGCTCTCGACAGGGGCCAACTATGGCTACACCTTC
>TRBJ1-2|TRBD1|TRBV18|15|.
CASSPPGTGDHGYTF
TGTGCCAGCTCACCACCTGGGACAGGGGACCATGGCTACACCTTC
>TRBJ1-2|TRBD1|TRBV2|16|.
CASSSGTGWVNYGYTF
TGTGCCAGCAGTTCCGGGACAGGATGGGTCAACTATGGCTACACCTTC
>TRBJ2-5|TRBD2|TRBV9|15|.
CASSVRGEYQETQYF
TGTGCCAGCAGCGTACGGGGGGAGTACCAAGAGACCCAGTACTTC
>TRBJ2-7|TRBD1|TRBV25-1|15|.
CASSESEGAAHEQYF
TGTGCCAGCAGTGAATCAGAGGGGGCTGCCCACGAGCAGTACTTC
>TRBJ1-3|.|TRBV12-1|18|.
CASSFGLSGHRSGNTIYF
TGTGCCAGCAGCTTTGGCCTCTCGGGACACCGCTCTGGAAACACCATATATTTT
>TRBJ2-1|.|TRBV5-6|16|.
CASSLIQARSYNEQFF
TGTGCCAGCAGCTTGATCCAGGCCCGCTCCTACAATGAGCAGTTCTTC
>TRBJ2-3|.|TRBV30|13|few
CAWNGQNTDTQYF
TGTGCCTGGAACGGACAGAACACAGATACGCAGTATTTT
>TRBJ2-7|.|TRBV5-1|15|.
CASSNLRDTVYEQYF
TGCGCCAGCAGCAACCTCCGGGACACCGTCTACGAGCAGTACTTC
>TRBJ2-2|.|TRBV2|13|.
CASTREETGELFF
TGTGCCAGCACCAGGGAAGAGACCGGGGAGCTGTTTTTT
>TRBJ1-2|TRBD1|TRBV5-1|17|.
CASSPGGTGSLGYGYTF
TGCGCCAGCAGCCCGGGCGGGACAGGGTCGTTGGGCTATGGCTACACCTTC
>TRBJ1-4|.|TRBV5-4|14|.
CASSLRETNEKLFF
TGTGCCAGCAGCCTAAGAGAGACCAATGAAAAACTGTTTTTT
>TRBJ2-7|.|TRBV7-8|14|.
CASSLATLSYEQYF
TGTGCCAGCAGCTTGGCGACATTATCCTACGAGCAGTACTTC
>TRBJ1-1|TRBD1|TRBV5-1|15|.
CASSRREGAGTEAFF
TGCGCCAGCAGCCGGCGGGAGGGGGCAGGGACTGAAGCTTTCTTT
>TRBJ1-1|.|TRBV7-9|14|.
CASSLEGRYTEAFF
TGTGCCAGCAGCTTAGAGGGCAGATACACTGAAGCTTTCTTT
>TRBJ2-3|.|TRBV2|13|.
CASKLVSTDTQYF
TGTGCCAGCAAGCTGGTAAGCACAGATACGCAGTATTTT
>TRBJ2-1|.|TRBV5-1|17|.
CASSFGFGTNENNEQFF
TGCGCCAGCAGCTTTGGTTTCGGGACAAACGAGAACAATGAGCAGTTCTTC
>TRBJ1-2|.|TRBV18|13|.
CASSRQDNYGYTF
TGTGCCAGCTCACGACAGGACAACTATGGCTACACCTTC
>TRBJ2-5|.|TRBV28|17|.
CASSSLGVGGRLETQYF
TGTGCCAGCAGTTCTCTGGGGGTAGGGGGGCGGCTAGAGACCCAGTACTTC
>TRBJ2-3|.|TRBV20-1|11|.
CSASFVDTQYF
TGCAGTGCTAGCTTTGTCGATACGCAGTATTTT